This is a list of T cell receptor beta chains from one sample in a study of PD-1 blockade in classical Hodgkin lymphoma. Profiling relied on immunoSEQ multiplex PCR, and the TCRdb table lists in-frame clones only, not all of them. The table records about 15,000 clones, more than 70% of them present only once. This material consisted of peripheral blood mononuclear cells (PBMCs), taken before the second cycle of nivolumab. The receptors were gathered from a human donor with classical Hodgkin lymphoma. Both conserved end residues are part of each CDR3. The D gene is left open where the match is weak. Clone size is stated in some rows and not others, as once, few, many or a class when expanded.

J gene	V gene	CDR3 length	clone size	D gene	CDR3 protein	CDR3 DNA
TRBJ2-1	TRBV5-1	15	.	TRBD1	CASSFPGTAYNEQFF	TGCGCCAGCAGCTTCCCCGGGACAGCCTACAATGAGCAGTTCTTC
TRBJ2-7	TRBV7-7	15	.	TRBD1	CASRQISDRDNEQYF	TGTGCCAGCAGGCAGATTAGTGACAGGGATAACGAGCAGTACTTC
TRBJ1-1	TRBV4-2	12	once	.	CASSFPIAEAFF	TGTGCCAGCAGCTTCCCAATAGCTGAAGCTTTCTTT
TRBJ2-1	TRBV6-5	15	.	TRBD1	CASSATRTGGNEQFF	TGTGCCAGCAGTGCAACCCGGACAGGGGGGAATGAGCAGTTCTTC
TRBJ2-1	TRBV18	19	.	TRBD2	CASSPRGLAEISSYNEQFF	TGTGCCAGCTCACCACGGGGACTAGCGGAGATAAGCTCCTACAATGAGCAGTTCTTC
TRBJ2-1	TRBV2	13	.	.	CASSEDYRQEQFF	TGTGCCAGCAGTGAAGATTATCGACAGGAGCAGTTCTTC
TRBJ1-3	TRBV18	16	.	.	CASSPAGKGSGNTIYF	TGTGCCAGCTCACCAGCAGGGAAAGGGTCTGGAAACACCATATATTTT
TRBJ1-2	TRBV4-1	12	.	.	CASSQGDYGYTF	TGCGCCAGCAGCCAAGGGGACTATGGCTACACCTTC
TRBJ2-5	TRBV7-7	15	.	.	CASSLGSGEWETQYF	TGTGCTAGCAGCTTAGGATCAGGGGAGTGGGAGACCCAGTACTTC
TRBJ1-4	TRBV7-8	15	.	.	CASSLVQGTNEKLFF	TGTGCCAGCAGCTTAGTGCAGGGCACCAATGAAAAACTGTTTTTT
TRBJ2-1	TRBV5-8	15	.	TRBD2	CASSSAGSSYNEQFF	TGTGCCAGCAGCTCAGCGGGGAGCTCCTACAATGAGCAGTTCTTC
TRBJ2-7	TRBV9	14	.	TRBD2	CASSRAGGHYEQYF	TGTGCCAGCAGCAGGGCGGGGGGGCACTACGAGCAGTACTTC
TRBJ2-1	TRBV27	17	few	TRBD2	CASSPRTSGGAVDEQFF	TGTGCCAGCAGTCCAAGGACTAGCGGGGGGGCGGTCGATGAGCAGTTCTTC
TRBJ1-1	TRBV10-3	12	.	.	CAIGPAGTEAFF	TGTGCCATCGGGCCGGCGGGGACTGAAGCTTTCTTT
TRBJ1-4	TRBV21-1	12	.	.	CASSFPREKLFF	TGTGCCAGCAGCTTCCCCAGGGAAAAACTGTTTTTT
TRBJ2-7	TRBV7-8	15	few	TRBD1	CASTEGAGSAYEQYF	TGTGCCAGCACTGAGGGGGCAGGGTCGGCCTACGAGCAGTACTTC
TRBJ1-1	TRBV7-2	15	.	TRBD1	CASSLLDRTNTEAFF	TGTGCCAGCAGCTTATTGGACAGGACGAACACTGAAGCTTTCTTT
TRBJ2-7	TRBV28	15	.	TRBD1	CASRSGGHFTYEQYF	TGTGCCAGCAGGTCAGGGGGCCATTTTACCTACGAGCAGTACTTC
TRBJ2-7	TRBV7-2	15	few	TRBD2	CASSLSGGGRYEQYF	TGTGCCAGCAGCTTATCCGGGGGGGGCCGGTACGAGCAGTACTTC
TRBJ1-4	TRBV7-2	14	few	TRBD1	CASSMGQFNEKLFF	TGTGCCAGCAGCATGGGACAGTTTAATGAAAAACTGTTTTTT
TRBJ2-7	TRBV10-2	11	once	.	CASSDGYEQYF	TGCGCCAGCAGTGACGGCTACGAGCAGTACTTC
TRBJ2-2	TRBV29-1	14	.	.	CSVEWGRSTGELFF	TGCAGCGTTGAGTGGGGGCGAAGCACCGGGGAGCTGTTTTTT
TRBJ1-4	TRBV28	12	.	.	CASTATNEKLFF	TGTGCCAGCACTGCAACTAATGAAAAACTGTTTTTT
TRBJ2-6	TRBV5-4	15	.	.	CASSFGADGANVLTF	TGTGCCAGCAGCTTTGGGGCAGATGGGGCCAACGTCCTGACTTTC
TRBJ2-3	TRBV2	16	few	TRBD2	CASSPGTSGPTDTQYF	TGTGCCAGCAGCCCGGGGACTAGCGGACCCACAGATACGCAGTATTTT
TRBJ2-1	TRBV15	17	few	TRBD1	CATSRKPQGQGYNEQFF	TGTGCCACCAGCAGAAAACCCCAGGGACAGGGCTACAATGAGCAGTTCTTC
TRBJ1-1	TRBV9	16	.	.	CASSVGDSGRDTEAFF	TGTGCCAGCAGCGTAGGCGACTCCGGGAGGGACACTGAAGCTTTCTTT
TRBJ2-3	TRBV10-1	15	.	.	CASRAGQLSTDTQYF	TGCGCCAGCAGAGCGGGACAGCTGAGCACAGATACGCAGTATTTT
TRBJ1-5	TRBV6-6	16	few	TRBD1	CASSSQGARSNQPQHF	TGTGCCAGCAGTTCACAGGGGGCGCGGAGCAATCAGCCCCAGCATTTT
TRBJ1-5	TRBV5-6	15	.	TRBD1	CASSFRQGRNQPQHF	TGTGCCAGCAGCTTTAGACAGGGGCGAAATCAGCCCCAGCATTTT
TRBJ1-1	TRBV5-1	15	.	.	CASSLLSPLGGEAFF	TGCGCCAGCAGCTTGTTATCTCCGCTGGGGGGTGAAGCTTTCTTT
TRBJ1-1	TRBV28	15	.	.	CASSLIGGRNTEAFF	TGTGCCAGCAGTTTGATCGGGGGGAGGAACACTGAAGCTTTCTTT